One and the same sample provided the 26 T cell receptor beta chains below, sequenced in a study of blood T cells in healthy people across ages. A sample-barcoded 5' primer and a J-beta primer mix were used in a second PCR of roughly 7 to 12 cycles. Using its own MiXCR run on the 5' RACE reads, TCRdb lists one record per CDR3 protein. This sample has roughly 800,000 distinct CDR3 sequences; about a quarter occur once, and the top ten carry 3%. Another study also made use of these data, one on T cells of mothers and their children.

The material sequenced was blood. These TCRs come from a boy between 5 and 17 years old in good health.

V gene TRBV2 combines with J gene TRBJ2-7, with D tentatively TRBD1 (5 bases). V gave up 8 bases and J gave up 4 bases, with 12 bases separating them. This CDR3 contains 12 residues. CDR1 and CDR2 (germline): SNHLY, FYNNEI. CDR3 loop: CASRERGYEQYF. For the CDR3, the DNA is TGTGCCAGCCGCGAAAGGGGTTACGAGCAGTACTTC.

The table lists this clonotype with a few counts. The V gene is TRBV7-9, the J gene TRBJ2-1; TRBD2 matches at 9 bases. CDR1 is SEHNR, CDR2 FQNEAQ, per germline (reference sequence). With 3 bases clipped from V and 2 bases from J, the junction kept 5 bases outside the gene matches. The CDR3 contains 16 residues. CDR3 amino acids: CASSLVSGGTYNEQFF. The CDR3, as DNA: TGTGCCAGCAGCTTGGTGAGCGGGGGGACCTACAATGAGCAGTTCTTC.

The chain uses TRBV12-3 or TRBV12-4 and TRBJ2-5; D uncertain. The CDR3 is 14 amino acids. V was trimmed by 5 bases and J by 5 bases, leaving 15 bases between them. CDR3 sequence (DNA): TGTGCCAGCAGTCCACAAAGCATGGGTGAGACCCAGTACTTC. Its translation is CASSPQSMGETQYF.

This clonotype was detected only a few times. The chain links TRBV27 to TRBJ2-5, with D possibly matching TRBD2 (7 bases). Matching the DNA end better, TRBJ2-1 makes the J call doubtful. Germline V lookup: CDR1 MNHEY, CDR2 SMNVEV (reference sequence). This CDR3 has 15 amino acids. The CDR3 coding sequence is TGTGCCAGCAGTAGGGGGGGCGCGTTTTACAATGAGCAGTTCTTC. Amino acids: CASSRGGAFYNEQFF.

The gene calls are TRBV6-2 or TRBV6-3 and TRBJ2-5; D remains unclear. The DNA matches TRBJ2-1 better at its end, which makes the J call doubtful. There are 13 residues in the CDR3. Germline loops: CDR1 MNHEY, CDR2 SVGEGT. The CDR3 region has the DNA TGTGCCAGCAGTTTGACCGACCCCGATGAGCAGTTCTTC. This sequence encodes CASSLTDPDEQFF.

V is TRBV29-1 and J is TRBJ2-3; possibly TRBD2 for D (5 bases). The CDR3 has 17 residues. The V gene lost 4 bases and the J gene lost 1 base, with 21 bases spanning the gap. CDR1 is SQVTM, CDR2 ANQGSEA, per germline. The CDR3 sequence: CSVVLDNRRVGTDTQYF. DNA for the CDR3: TGCAGCGTTGTGTTAGATAATCGGCGGGTCGGCACAGATACGCAGTATTTT.

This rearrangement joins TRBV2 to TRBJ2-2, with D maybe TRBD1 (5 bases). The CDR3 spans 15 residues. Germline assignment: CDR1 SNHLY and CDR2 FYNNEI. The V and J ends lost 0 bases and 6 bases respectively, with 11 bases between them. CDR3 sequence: CASSEAGLPPGELFF. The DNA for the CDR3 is TGTGCCAGCAGTGAAGCGGGGCTTCCCCCCGGGGAGCTGTTTTTT.

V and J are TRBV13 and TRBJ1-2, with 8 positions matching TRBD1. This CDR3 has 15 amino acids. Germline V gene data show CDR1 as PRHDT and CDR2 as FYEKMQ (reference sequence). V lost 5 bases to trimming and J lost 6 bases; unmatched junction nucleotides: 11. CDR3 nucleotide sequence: TGTGCCAGCAGCCTCACTGCACAGGGGGGCAATGGCTACACCTTC. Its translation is CASSLTAQGGNGYTF. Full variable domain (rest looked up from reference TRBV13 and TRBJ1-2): AAGVIQSPRHLIKEKRETATLKCYPIPRHDTVYWYQQGPGQDPQFLISFYEKMQSDKGSIPDRFSAQQFSDYHSELNMSSLELGDSALYFCASSLTAQGGNGYTFGSGTRLTVV.

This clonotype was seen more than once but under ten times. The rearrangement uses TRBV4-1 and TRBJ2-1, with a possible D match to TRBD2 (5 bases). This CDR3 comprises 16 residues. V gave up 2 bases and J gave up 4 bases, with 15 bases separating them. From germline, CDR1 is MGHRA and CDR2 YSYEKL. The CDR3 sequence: CASSQYAGEPYNEQFF. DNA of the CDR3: TGCGCCAGCAGCCAATATGCCGGGGAACCATACAATGAGCAGTTCTTC.

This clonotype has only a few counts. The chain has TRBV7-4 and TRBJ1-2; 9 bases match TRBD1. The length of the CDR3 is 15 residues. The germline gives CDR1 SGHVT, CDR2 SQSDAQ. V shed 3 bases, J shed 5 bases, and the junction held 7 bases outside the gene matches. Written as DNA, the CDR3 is TGTGCCAGCAGCTTCGCGACAGGGGGTGGATATGGCTACACCTTC. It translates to CASSFATGGGYGYTF.

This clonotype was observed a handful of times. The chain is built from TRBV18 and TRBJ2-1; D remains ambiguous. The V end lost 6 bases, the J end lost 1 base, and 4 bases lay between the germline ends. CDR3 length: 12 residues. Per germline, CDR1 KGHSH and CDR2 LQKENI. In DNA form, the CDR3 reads TGTGCCAGCTCTTGGTCCTACAATGAGCAGTTCTTC. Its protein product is CASSWSYNEQFF.

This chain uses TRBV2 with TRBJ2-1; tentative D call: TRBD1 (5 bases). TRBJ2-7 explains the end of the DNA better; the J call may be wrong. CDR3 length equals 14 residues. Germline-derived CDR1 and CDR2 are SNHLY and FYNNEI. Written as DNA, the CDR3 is TGTGCCAGCACCGATGGGCAGGGTGAGAGCGAGCAGTACTTC. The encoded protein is CASTDGQGESEQYF.

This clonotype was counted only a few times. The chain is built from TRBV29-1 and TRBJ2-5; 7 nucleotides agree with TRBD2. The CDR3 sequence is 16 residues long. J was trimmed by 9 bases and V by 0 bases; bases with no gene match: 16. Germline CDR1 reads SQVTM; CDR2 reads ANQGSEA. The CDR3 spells CSVEDRGTIPYQAQYF. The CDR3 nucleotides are TGCAGCGTTGAAGATCGGGGGACTATTCCCTACCAGGCCCAGTACTTC.

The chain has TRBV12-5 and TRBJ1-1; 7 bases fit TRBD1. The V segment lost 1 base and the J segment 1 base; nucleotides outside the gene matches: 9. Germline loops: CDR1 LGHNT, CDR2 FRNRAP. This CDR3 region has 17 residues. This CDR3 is CASGLERNRGGNTEAFF. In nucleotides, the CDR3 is TGTGCTAGTGGTTTGGAGCGAAACAGGGGCGGGAACACTGAAGCTTTCTTT.

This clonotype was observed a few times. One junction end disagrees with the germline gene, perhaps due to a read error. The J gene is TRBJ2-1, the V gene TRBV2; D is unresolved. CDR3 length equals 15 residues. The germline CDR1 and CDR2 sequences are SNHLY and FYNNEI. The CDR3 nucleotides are TGTGCCAGCAGTGGTCAAGGCAATTCCTACAATGAGCGGTTCTTC. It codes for CASSGQGNSYNERFF. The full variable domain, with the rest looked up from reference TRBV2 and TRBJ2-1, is EPEVTQTPSHQVTQMGQEVILRCVPISNHLYFYWYRQILGQKVEFLVSFYNNEISEKSEIFDDQFSVERPDGSNFTLKIRSTKLEDSAMYFCASSGQGNSYNERFFGPGTRLTVL.

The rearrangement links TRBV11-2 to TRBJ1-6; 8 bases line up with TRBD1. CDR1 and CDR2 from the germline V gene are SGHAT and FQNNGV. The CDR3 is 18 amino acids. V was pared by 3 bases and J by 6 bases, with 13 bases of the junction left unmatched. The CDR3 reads CASSLRRGRTGTNSPLHF. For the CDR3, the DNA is TGTGCCAGCAGCTTGCGTCGTGGACGGACAGGGACTAATTCACCCCTCCACTTT.

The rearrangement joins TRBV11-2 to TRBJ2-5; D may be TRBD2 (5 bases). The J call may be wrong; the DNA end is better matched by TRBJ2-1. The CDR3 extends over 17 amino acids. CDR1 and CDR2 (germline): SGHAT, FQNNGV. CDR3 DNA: TGTGCCAGCAGCTTAGATCCGCGGGTCAACAGCCTTAATGAGCAGTTCTTC. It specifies CASSLDPRVNSLNEQFF.

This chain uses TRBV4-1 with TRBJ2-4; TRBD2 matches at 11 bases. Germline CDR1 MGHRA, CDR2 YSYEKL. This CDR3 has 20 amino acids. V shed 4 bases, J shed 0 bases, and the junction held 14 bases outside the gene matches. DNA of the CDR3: TGCGCCAGCAGCCGAACGTCTAGCGGGGGGCGGGATTTAGCCAAAAACATTCAGTACTTC. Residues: CASSRTSSGGRDLAKNIQYF.

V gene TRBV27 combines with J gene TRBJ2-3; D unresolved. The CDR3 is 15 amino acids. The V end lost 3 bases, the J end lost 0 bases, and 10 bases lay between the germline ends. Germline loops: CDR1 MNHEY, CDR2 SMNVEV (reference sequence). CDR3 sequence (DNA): TGTGCCAGCAGTTTGGGCCCCGCTAGCACAGATACGCAGTATTTT. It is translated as CASSLGPASTDTQYF.

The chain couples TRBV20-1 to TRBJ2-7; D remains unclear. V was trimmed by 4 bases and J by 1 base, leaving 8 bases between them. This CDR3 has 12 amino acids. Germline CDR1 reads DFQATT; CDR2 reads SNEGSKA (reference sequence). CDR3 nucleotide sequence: TGCAGTGCTAAAGGGATTTCCTACGAGCAGTACTTC. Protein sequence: CSAKGISYEQYF.

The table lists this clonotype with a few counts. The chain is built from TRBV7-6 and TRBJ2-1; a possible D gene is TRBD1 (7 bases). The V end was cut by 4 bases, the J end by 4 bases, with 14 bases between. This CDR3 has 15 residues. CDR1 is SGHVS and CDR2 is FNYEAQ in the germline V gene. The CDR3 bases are TGTGCCAGCAGCTCCAGGGGGGCCGCTTACAATGAGCAGTTCTTC. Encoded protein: CASSSRGAAYNEQFF.

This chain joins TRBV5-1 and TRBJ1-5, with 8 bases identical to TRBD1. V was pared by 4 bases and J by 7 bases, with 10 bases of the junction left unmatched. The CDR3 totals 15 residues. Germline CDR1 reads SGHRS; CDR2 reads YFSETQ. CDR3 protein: CASSPGQASEQPQHF. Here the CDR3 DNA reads TGCGCCAGCAGCCCGGGACAGGCCTCGGAGCAGCCCCAGCATTTT.

The chain's CDR3 is CSARDFARAYEQYF. CDR3 nucleotides: TGCAGTGCTAGAGATTTCGCCAGGGCGTACGAGCAGTACTTC. This chain joins TRBV20-1 and TRBJ2-7, with D possibly matching TRBD1 (5 bases). V was trimmed by 0 bases and J by 4 bases, leaving 13 bases between them. Germline V gives CDR1 DFQATT, CDR2 SNEGSKA (reference sequence). The CDR3 spans 14 residues.

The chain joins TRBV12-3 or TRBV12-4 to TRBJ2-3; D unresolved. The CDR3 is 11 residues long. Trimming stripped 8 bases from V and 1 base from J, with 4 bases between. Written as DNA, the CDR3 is TGTGCCAGCCTTCGCACAGATACGCAGTATTTT. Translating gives CASLRTDTQYF.

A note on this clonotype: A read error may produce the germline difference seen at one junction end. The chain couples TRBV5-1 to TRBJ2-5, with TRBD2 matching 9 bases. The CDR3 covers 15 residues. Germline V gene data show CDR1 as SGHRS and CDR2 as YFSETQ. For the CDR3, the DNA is TGCGCCAGCACTTTAGCGGGGGCCTACCAGGAGACCCAGTACTTC. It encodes CASTLAGAYQETQYF.

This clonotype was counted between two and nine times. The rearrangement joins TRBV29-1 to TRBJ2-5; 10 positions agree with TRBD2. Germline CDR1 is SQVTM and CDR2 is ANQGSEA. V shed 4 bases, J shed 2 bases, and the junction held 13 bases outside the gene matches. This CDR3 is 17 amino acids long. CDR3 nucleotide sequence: TGCAGCGTTGGCCCAACACATAGCGGGGGGCCGCAAGAGACCCAGTACTTC. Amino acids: CSVGPTHSGGPQETQYF.